These T cell receptor beta chains were read from a single sample in a study of regulatory T cells in long-lasting Graves disease. TCRdb reprocessed the multiplex PCR reads with MiXCR, giving one entry per CDR3 protein. This sample carries 550,000 or so distinct CDR3 sequences, 9.5% to 15% of them seen once, and the ten largest clones take approximately 9%. The same specimen was also included in a second study, on T cells in Graves' hyperthyroidism and ophthalmopathy.

The source material was peripheral blood mononuclear cells (PBMCs), sampled at new diagnosis, from a patient treated with antithyroid drugs. These TCRs come from a woman in her 30s with Graves disease. Each CDR3 is given with its conserved first and last residue. A D gene is named only where the DNA matches it firmly. Clone sizes are given selectively: once, few, many, or a class where the clone is expanded.

TRBD1	TRBV28	many	TRBJ2-7	TGTGCCAGCACTCAGACAGGGTACGAGCAGTACTTC	CASTQTGYEQYF
NA	TRBV9	many	TRBJ1-5	TGTGCCAGCAGCGTAGACCCCCTTGGAGGTCAGCCCCAGCATTTT	CASSVDPLGGQPQHF
NA	TRBV20-1	few	TRBJ1-1	TGCAGTGCTAGACCCGAGGGCATGAACACTGAAGCTTTCTTT	CSARPEGMNTEAFF
NA	TRBV18	few	TRBJ1-3	TGTGCCAGCTCACCGCGCCGGGACCTCTCTGGAAACACCATATATTTT	CASSPRRDLSGNTIYF
NA	TRBV20-1	many	TRBJ1-4	TGCAGTGCAGCAGGGATCGGTAATGAAAAACTGTTTTTT	CSAAGIGNEKLFF
NA	TRBV19	NA	TRBJ1-1	TGTGCCAGTAGTATCTTGCGGGGGAACACTGAAGCTTTCTTT	CASSILRGNTEAFF
TRBD2	TRBV19	many	TRBJ2-7	TGTGCCAGTAGTCCCTTCCTAGCGGGAGGAGGAGAGCAGTACTTC	CASSPFLAGGGEQYF
NA	TRBV28	many	TRBJ2-4	TGTGCCAGCAGTTCACCCGGGACCCCCTTCGGATTTAAGTTCTTC	CASSSPGTPFGFKFF
TRBD2	TRBV12-3/TRBV12-4	many	TRBJ2-1	TGTGCCAGCAGTAAGACTAGCGGGATGCAGCAGTTCTTC	CASSKTSGMQQFF
NA	TRBV19	many	TRBJ1-2	TGTGCCAGTGGCCAGGCCGTAATGGTCTTTGGCTACACCTTC	CASGQAVMVFGYTF
NA	TRBV9	few	TRBJ2-7	TGTGCCAGCAACGGGTCTGAGGTCCTCTGCGAGCAGTACTTC	CASNGSEVLCEQYF
NA	TRBV5-6	NA	TRBJ1-2	TGTGCCAGCAGCCGGGACGAGGGATACGTAGACTATGGCTACACCTTC	CASSRDEGYVDYGYTF
TRBD1	TRBV10-3	many	TRBJ1-1	TGTGCCATCAGAATGACAGGGGATGTTCCTGAAGCTTTCTTT	CAIRMTGDVPEAFF
NA	TRBV7-2	many	TRBJ2-7	TGTGCCAGCAGCTTATTCAGGGAATACGAGCAGTACTTC	CASSLFREYEQYF
TRBD1	TRBV15	NA	TRBJ2-5	TGTGCCACCAGCCGTACGACCGGGACAGAACAAACCCAGTACTTC	CATSRTTGTEQTQYF
NA	TRBV2	many	TRBJ2-1	TGTGCCAGCAGTGGGGCCCTGGGACCCCGTAACCTCAATGAGCAGTTCTTC	CASSGALGPRNLNEQFF
NA	TRBV15	many	TRBJ1-5	TGTGCCACCAGCAGAGTACAGGTAAATCAGCCCCAGCATTTT	CATSRVQVNQPQHF
NA	TRBV11-2	many	TRBJ1-1	TGTGCCAGCAGCTTGTTCGCTAGCGAGGAAGCTTTCTTT	CASSLFASEEAFF
NA	TRBV9	many	TRBJ1-1	TGTGCCAGCAGCGTAGTCGGCCAGGCTGGGACTGAAGCTTTCTTT	CASSVVGQAGTEAFF
NA	TRBV20-1	many	TRBJ1-2	TGCAGTGCTAGACGCACAGGGAACTATGGCTACACCTTC	CSARRTGNYGYTF
NA	TRBV5-4	NA	TRBJ2-3	TGTGCCAGCAGCTCAACTGGGGGAGGCTTCGAATCCGATACGCAGTATTTT	CASSSTGGGFESDTQYF
TRBD1	TRBV12-3/TRBV12-4	NA	TRBJ1-1	TGTGCCAGCAGTTTAGCGGGGACAGGGGAGGACACTGAAGCTTTCTTT	CASSLAGTGEDTEAFF
NA	TRBV29-1	many	TRBJ2-1	TGCAGCGTTGAAGGACCGGGACTGGGAGTTAATGAGCAGTTCTTC	CSVEGPGLGVNEQFF
NA	TRBV20-1	many	TRBJ1-4	TGCAGTGCTAGGGGGAGGGTCCGGGGCCGGACTAATGAAAAACTGTTTTTT	CSARGRVRGRTNEKLFF
TRBD2	TRBV6-5	many	TRBJ2-5	TGTGCCAGCAGTTACAGGACTAGCGGCCATGAGACCCAGTACTTC	CASSYRTSGHETQYF
TRBD1	TRBV12-3/TRBV12-4	many	TRBJ1-2	TGTGCCAGCAGTCAACGGACAGGGGGAGGCTACACCTTC	CASSQRTGGGYTF
NA	TRBV9	NA	TRBJ2-7	TGTGCCAGCAGCGTAGGGTCAGGGGGGACCTACGAGCAGTACTTC	CASSVGSGGTYEQYF
TRBD2	TRBV20-1	many	TRBJ2-1	TGCAGTGCTAGAGAGGGCCTAGCGGGAGGATTCAATGAGCAGTTCTTC	CSAREGLAGGFNEQFF
TRBD1	TRBV4-1	NA	TRBJ1-2	TGCGCCAGCAGCCAAGAGGGACAGCTCTATGGCTACACCTTC	CASSQEGQLYGYTF
NA	TRBV3-1	many	TRBJ2-7	TGTGCCAGCAGCTTACTGGGACCTGAAAACGAGCAGTACTTC	CASSLLGPENEQYF
NA	TRBV11-2	many	TRBJ2-5	TGTGCCAGCAGCGTTGGGCCACAAGAGACCCAGTACTTC	CASSVGPQETQYF
NA	TRBV19	few	TRBJ2-1	TGTGCCAGTAGTATAGATTGGGGGAATGAGCAGTTCTTC	CASSIDWGNEQFF
NA	TRBV28	few	TRBJ2-7	TGTGCCAGCGGCTCCGGACAGAGGACCTACGAGCAGTACTTC	CASGSGQRTYEQYF